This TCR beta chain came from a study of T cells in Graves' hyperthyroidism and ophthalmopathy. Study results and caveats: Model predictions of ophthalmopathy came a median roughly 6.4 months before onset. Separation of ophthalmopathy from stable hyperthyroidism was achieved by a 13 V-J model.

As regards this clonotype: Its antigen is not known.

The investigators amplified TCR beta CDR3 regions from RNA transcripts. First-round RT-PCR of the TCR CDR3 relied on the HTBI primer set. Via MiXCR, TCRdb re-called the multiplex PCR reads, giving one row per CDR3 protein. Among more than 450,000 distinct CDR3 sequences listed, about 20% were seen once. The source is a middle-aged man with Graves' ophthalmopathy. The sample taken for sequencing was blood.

The CDR3 sequence: CASTPGGAKNIQYF. As DNA, the CDR3 is TGTGCCAGCACCCCAGGTGGGGCCAAAAACATTCAGTACTTC. This chain joins TRBV28 and TRBJ2-4; no clear D gene. Trimming pared 7 bases from V and 1 base from J, leaving 11 bases between. The germline V gene encodes CDR1 MDHEN and CDR2 SYDVKM. The length of the CDR3 is 14 residues.